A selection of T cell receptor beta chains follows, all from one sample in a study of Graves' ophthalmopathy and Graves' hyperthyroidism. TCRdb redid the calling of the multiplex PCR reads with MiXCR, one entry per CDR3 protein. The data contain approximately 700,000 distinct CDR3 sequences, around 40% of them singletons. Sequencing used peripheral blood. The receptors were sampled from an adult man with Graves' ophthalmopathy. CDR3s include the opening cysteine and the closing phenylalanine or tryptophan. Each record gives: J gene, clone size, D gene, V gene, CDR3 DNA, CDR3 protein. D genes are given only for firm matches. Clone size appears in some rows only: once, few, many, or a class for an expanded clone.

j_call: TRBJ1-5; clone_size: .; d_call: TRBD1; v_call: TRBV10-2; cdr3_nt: TGCGCCAGCAGGGCGACAGGGGGTCCGATCCAGCATTTT; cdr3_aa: CASRATGGPIQHF
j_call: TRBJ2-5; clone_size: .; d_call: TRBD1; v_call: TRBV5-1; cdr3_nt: TGCGCCAGCAGCTTAACAGGGGACCAAGAGACCCAGTACTTC; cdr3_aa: CASSLTGDQETQYF
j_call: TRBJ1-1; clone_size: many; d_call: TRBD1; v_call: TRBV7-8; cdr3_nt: TGTGCCAGCAGCGCCACGACAGGGGCCGGGGCTTTCTTT; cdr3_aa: CASSATTGAGAFF
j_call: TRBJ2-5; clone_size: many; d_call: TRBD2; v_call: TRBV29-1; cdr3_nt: TGCAGCTACAACCCGGGGGGGGAGACCCAGTACTTC; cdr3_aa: CSYNPGGETQYF
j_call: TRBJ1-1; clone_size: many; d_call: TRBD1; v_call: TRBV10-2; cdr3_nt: TGCGCCAGCAGAGAGACAGGGAAGAACACTGAAGCTTTCTTT; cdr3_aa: CASRETGKNTEAFF
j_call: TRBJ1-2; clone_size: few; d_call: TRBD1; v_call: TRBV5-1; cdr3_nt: TGCGCCAGCAGACAGTCGACAGGGGTCTTCCTTTCTAACTATGGCTACACCTTC; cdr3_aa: CASRQSTGVFLSNYGYTF
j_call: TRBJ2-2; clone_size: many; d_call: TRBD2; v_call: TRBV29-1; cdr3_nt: TGCAGCGTTGATGGGGGAGGGACCGGGGAGCTGTTTTTT; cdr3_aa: CSVDGGGTGELFF
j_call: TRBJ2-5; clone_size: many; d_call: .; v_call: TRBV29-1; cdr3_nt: TGCAGCGTCGTACAGGGGAGGAAGACCCAGTACTTC; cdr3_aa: CSVVQGRKTQYF
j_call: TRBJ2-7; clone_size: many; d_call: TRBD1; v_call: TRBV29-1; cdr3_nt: TGCAGCGTTCTAGGGGGCGCAGACTACGAGCAGTACTTC; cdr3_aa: CSVLGGADYEQYF
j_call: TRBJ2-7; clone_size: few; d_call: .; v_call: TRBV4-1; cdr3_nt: TGCGCCAGCAGCCAAGCGACGACAGTAAGCGAGCAGTACTTC; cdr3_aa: CASSQATTVSEQYF
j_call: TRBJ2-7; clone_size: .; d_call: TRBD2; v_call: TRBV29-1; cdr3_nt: TGCAGCGTTCGGCCTTCTAGCGGGCAAGAGCAGTACTTC; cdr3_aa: CSVRPSSGQEQYF
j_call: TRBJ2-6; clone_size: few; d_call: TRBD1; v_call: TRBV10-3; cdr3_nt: TGTGCCAGCAGGACAGGCGAATCTGGGGCCAACGTCCTGACTTTC; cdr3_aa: CASRTGESGANVLTF
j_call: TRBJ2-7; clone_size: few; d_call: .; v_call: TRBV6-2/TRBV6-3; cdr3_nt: TGTGCCAGCAGTCACAAGGGTCCCCGATACGAGCAGTACTTC; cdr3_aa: CASSHKGPRYEQYF
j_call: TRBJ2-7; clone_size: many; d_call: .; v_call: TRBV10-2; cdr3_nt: TGCGCCAGCACCGACGCTAACTACGAGCAGTACTTC; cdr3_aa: CASTDANYEQYF
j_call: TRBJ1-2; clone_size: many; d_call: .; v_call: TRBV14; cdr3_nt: TGTGCCGGCGGCGGAAAGGGTGGCTACACCTTC; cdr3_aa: CAGGGKGGYTF
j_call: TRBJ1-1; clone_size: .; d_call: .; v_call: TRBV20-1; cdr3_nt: TGCAGTGCTAGTAGTCAGATGAACACTGAAGCTTTCTTT; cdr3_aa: CSASSQMNTEAFF
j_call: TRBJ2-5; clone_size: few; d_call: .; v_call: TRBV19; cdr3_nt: TGTGCCAGTAGTAAGGACAGTGCGGAGGGCCCCAGCGAGACCCAGTACTTC; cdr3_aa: CASSKDSAEGPSETQYF
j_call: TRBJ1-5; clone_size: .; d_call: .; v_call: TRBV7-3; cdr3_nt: TGTGCCAGATGTGGGGGCGCGGATCAGCCCCAGCATTTT; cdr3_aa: CARCGGADQPQHF
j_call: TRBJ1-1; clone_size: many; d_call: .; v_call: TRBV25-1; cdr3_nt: TGTGCCAGCAGTGAATCCCCTGCGAACACTGAAGCTTTCTTT; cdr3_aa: CASSESPANTEAFF
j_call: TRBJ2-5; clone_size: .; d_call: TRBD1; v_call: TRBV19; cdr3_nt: TGTGCCAGTAGTACGGCCGGGACAGGACAAGAGACCCAGTACTTC; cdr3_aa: CASSTAGTGQETQYF
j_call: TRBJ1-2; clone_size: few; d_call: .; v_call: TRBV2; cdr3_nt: TGTGCCAGCAGCTCGACCGGGACCTATGGCTACACCTTC; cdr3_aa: CASSSTGTYGYTF
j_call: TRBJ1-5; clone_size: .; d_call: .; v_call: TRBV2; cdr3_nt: TGCGCCAGCAGTGCGGACACGGGGAGCAATCAGCCCCAGCATTTT; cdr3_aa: CASSADTGSNQPQHF
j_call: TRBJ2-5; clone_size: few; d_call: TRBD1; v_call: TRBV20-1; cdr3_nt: TGCAGTGCTAAGGGGGCTGGGAGAGAGACCCAGTACTTC; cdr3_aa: CSAKGAGRETQYF
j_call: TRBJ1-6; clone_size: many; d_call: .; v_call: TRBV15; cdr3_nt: TGTGCCACCAGCAGAACAGGGAGTCTCACGTCATTCGAGGATTCACCCCTCCACTTT; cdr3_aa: CATSRTGSLTSFEDSPLHF
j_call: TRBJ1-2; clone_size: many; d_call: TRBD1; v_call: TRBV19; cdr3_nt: TGTGCCGGATCTTCGGGACAGTCCTATGGCTACACCTTC; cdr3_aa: CAGSSGQSYGYTF
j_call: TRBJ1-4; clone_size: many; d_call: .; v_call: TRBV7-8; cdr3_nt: TGTGCCAGCAGCCTTACCGGGACCCTCGAAAAACTGTTTTTT; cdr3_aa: CASSLTGTLEKLFF
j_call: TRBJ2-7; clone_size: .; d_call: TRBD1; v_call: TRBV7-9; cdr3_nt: TGTGCCAGCAGCTTGTCGACAGGGAATTGGGTCTACGAGCAGTACTTC; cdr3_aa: CASSLSTGNWVYEQYF
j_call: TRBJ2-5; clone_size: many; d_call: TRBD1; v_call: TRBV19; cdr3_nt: TGTGCCAGTAGTCGACAGGGCTACCAAGAGACCCAGTACTTC; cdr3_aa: CASSRQGYQETQYF
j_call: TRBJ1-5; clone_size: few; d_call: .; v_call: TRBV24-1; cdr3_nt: TGTGCCAGCAGTTCCCCTCAGACAGGTAGCAATCAGCCCCAGCATTTT; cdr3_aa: CASSSPQTGSNQPQHF
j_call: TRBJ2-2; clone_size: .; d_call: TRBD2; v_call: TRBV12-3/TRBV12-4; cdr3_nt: TGTGCCAGCAGTGCATGGGGTGGGGGGGTAACCGGGGAGCTGTTTTTT; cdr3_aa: CASSAWGGGVTGELFF
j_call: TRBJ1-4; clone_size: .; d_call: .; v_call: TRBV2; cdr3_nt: TGTGCCAGCAGCGTATCGAACGCCAATAATGAAAAACTGTTTTTT; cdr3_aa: CASSVSNANNEKLFF
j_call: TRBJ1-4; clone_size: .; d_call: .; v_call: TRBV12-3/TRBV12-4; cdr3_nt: TGTGCCAGCAGTTTCGTAGCACCTCATGAAAAACTGTTTTTT; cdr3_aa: CASSFVAPHEKLFF
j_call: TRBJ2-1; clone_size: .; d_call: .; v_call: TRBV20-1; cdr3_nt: TGCAGTGCGGAGTACTGGGGGATCTACAATGAGCAGTTCTTC; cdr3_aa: CSAEYWGIYNEQFF
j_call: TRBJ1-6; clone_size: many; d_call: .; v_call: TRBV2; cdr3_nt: TGTGCCAGCAAGGGGAATTCACCCCTCCACTTT; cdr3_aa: CASKGNSPLHF
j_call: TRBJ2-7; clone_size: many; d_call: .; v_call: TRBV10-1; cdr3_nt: TGCGCCAGCAGTGAAGACCTCTCCGGCGAGCAGTACTTC; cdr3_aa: CASSEDLSGEQYF
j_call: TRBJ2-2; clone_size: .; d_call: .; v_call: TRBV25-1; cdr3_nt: TGTGCCAGCAGTTTAAGTAGGGCCTTAAACACCGGGGAGCTGTTTTTT; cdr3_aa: CASSLSRALNTGELFF
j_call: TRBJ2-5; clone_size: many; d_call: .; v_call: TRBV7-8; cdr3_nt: TGTGCCAGCAGCGGTGGCAGACAAGAGACCCAGTACTTC; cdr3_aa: CASSGGRQETQYF
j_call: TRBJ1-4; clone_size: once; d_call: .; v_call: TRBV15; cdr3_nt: TGTGCCACCAGGCCCGGGGCTAATGAAAAACTGTTTTTT; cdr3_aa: CATRPGANEKLFF
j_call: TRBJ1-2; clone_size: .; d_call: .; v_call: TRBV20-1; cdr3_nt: TGCAGTGCTAGATCCCGAGGGGGGGGAGACAACTATGGCTACACCTTC; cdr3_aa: CSARSRGGGDNYGYTF
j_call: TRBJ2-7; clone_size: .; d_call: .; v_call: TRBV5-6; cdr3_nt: TGTGCCAGCAAACTTAACGGGGGTATCTCCTACGAGCAGTACTTC; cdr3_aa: CASKLNGGISYEQYF
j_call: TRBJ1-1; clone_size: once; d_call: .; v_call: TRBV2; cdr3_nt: TGTGCCAGCAGTTTCCACAGGGTGGCTACTGAAGCTTTCTTT; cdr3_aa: CASSFHRVATEAFF